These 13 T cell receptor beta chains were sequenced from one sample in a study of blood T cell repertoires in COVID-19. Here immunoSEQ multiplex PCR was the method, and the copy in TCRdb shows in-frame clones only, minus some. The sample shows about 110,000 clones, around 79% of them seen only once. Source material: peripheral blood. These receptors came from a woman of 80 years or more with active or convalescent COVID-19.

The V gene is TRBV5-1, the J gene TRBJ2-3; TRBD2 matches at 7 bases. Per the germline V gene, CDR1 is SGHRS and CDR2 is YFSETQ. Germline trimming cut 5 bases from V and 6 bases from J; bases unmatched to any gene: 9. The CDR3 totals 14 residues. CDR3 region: CASSGGGTRDTQYF. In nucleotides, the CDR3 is TGCGCCAGCAGTGGCGGGGGTACGAGGGATACGCAGTATTTT.

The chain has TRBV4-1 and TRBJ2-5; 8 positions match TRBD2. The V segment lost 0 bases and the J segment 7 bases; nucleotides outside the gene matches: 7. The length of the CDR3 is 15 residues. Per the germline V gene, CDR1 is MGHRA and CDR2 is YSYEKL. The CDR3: CASSQESGGWGTQYF. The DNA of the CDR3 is TGCGCCAGCAGCCAAGAGAGCGGGGGCTGGGGGACCCAGTACTTC.

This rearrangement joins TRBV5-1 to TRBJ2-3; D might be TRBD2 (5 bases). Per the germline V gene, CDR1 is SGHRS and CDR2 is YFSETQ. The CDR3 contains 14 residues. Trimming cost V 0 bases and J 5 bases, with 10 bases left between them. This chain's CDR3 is CASSLGSGIDTQYF. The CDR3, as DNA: TGCGCCAGCAGCTTGGGGAGCGGAATAGATACGCAGTATTTT.

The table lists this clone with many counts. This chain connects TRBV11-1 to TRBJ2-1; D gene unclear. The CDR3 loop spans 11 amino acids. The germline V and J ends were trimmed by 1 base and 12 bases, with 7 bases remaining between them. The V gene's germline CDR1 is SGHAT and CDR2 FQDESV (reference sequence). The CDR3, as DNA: TGTGCCAGCAGCTTAGGCTTCGGGCAGTTCTTC. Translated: CASSLGFGQFF.

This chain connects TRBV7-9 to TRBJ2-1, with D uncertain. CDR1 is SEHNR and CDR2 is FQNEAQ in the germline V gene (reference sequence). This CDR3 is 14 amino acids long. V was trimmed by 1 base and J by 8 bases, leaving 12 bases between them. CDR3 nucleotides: TGTGCCAGCAGCTTAGAGTCTCGGTTCGATGAGCAGTTCTTC. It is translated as CASSLESRFDEQFF.

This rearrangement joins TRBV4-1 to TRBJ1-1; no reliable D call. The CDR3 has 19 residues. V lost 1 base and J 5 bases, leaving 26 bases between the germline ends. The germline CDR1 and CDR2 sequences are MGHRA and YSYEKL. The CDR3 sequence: CASSQGPFVVNQRGTEAFF. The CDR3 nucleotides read TGCGCCAGCAGCCAAGGACCCTTTGTAGTGAACCAGAGAGGGACTGAAGCTTTCTTT.

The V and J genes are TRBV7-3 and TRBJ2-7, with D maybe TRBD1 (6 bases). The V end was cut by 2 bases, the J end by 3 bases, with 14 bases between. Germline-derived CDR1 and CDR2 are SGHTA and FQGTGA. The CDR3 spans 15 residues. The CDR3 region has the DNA TGTGCCAGCAGCTTAGGATGGGGACAAGACTACGAGCAGTACTTC. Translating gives CASSLGWGQDYEQYF.

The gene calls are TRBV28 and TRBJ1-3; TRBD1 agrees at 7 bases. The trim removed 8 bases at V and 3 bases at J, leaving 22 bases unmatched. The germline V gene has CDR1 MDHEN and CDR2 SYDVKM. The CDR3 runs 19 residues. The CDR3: CASVGMDRSSGTLGNTIYF. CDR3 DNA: TGTGCCAGCGTGGGGATGGACAGGAGCTCTGGGACCCTTGGAAACACCATATATTTT.

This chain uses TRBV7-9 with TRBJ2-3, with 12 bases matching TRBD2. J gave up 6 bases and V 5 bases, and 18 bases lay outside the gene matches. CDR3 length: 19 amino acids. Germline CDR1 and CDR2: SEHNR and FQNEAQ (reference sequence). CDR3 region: CASSPSLRLAGVFSDTQYF. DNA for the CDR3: TGTGCCAGCAGCCCTAGCCTTCGACTAGCGGGAGTTTTTTCTGATACGCAGTATTTT.

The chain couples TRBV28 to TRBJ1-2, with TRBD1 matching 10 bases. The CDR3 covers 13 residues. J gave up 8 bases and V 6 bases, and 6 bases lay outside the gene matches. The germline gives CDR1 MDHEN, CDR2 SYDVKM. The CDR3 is CASSPTGGQGYTF. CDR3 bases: TGTGCCAGCAGCCCGACAGGGGGCCAGGGCTACACCTTC.

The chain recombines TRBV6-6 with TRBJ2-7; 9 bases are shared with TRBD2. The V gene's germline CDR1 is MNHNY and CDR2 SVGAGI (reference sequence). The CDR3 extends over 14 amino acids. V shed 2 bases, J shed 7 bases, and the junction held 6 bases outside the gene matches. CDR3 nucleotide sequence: TGTGCCAGCAGTTACGTTAGCGGGGGACGAGAGCAGTACTTC. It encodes CASSYVSGGREQYF.

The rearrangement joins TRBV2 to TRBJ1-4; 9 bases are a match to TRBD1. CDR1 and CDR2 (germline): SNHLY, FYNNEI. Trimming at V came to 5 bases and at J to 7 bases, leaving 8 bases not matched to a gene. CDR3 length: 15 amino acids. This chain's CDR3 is CASSHRGQVREKLFF. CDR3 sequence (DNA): TGTGCCAGCAGTCACAGGGGGCAAGTACGTGAAAAACTGTTTTTT.

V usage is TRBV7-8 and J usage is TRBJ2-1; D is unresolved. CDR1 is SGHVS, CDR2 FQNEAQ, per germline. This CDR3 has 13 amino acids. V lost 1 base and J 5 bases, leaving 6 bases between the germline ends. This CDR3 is CASSLGPDNEQFF. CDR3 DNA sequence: TGTGCCAGCAGCTTAGGTCCTGACAATGAGCAGTTCTTC.